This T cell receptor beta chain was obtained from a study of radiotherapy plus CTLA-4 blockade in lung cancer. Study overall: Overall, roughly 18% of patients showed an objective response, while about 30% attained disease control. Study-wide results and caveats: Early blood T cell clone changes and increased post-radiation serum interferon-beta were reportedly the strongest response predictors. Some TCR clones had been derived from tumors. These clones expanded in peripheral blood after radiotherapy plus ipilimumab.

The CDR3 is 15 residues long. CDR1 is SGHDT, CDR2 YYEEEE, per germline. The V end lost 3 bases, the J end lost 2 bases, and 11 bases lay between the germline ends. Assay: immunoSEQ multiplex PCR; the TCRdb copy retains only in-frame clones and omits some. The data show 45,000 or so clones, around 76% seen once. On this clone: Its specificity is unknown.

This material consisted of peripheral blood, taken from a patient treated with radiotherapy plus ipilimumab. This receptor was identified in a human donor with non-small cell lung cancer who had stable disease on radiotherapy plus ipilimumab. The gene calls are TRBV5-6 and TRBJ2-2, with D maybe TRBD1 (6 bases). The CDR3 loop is CASSSPGHNTGELFF. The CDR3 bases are TGTGCCAGCAGCTCACCGGGACATAACACCGGGGAGCTGTTTTTT.